The clone carrying this T cell receptor beta chain was counted between two and nine times. This table comes from immunoSEQ multiplex PCR, and its TCRdb copy is limited to in-frame clones, with some not included. The sample has roughly 130,000 clones; around 87% are singletons. This sample is part of a study of blood T cell repertoires in COVID-19. Study overall: PBMCs, B-cell-depleted T cells, or T cells provided the cDNA or gDNA that made up the material.

Germline values: CDR1 LNHDA, CDR2 SQIVND (reference sequence). This CDR3 is built from 13 residues. The ends lost 8 bases at V and 6 bases at J; junction bases unmatched: 9. Source material: peripheral blood. The chain carries TRBV19 and TRBJ1-1; 7 bases fit TRBD1. This clonotype was sampled from a woman aged 55-69 years with acute or convalescent COVID-19. The CDR3 protein is CASQPRGSAEAFF. CDR3 nucleotides: TGTGCCAGTCAACCCAGGGGGTCGGCTGAAGCTTTCTTT.